The 14 T cell receptor beta chains given below trace back to one sample, sequenced in a study of cytomegalovirus exposure and HLA in healthy donors. The PCR was carried out with 60 Vbeta primers and 13 Jbeta primers. Assay used: immunoSEQ multiplex PCR; TCRdb lists only in-frame clones, some missing. Of approximately 140,000 clones in the sample, about 84% are singletons; the top ten hold 0.95% to 1.5%. The sequencing sample was made of PBMCs. These receptors all come from a boy aged 5-17 years in good health and CMV-seronegative.

The genes are TRBV5-6 and TRBJ2-3, with 7 bases matching TRBD1. The CDR3 totals 17 residues. V lost 2 bases, J lost 5 bases, and 14 bases stayed unmatched. The V gene's germline CDR1 is SGHDT and CDR2 YYEEEE. In DNA form, the CDR3 reads TGTGCCAGCAGCTTTGCCGGGTCAGGGGGATTTGGAGATACGCAGTATTTT. Translation: CASSFAGSGGFGDTQYF.

This rearrangement joins TRBV5-5 to TRBJ2-6, with D perhaps matching TRBD2 (6 bases). Trimming took off 0 bases at V and 13 bases at J, with 14 bases between the two ends. The CDR3 contains 14 residues. The germline gives CDR1 SGHKS, CDR2 YYEKEE (reference sequence). The CDR3 is CASSLVRGGTVLTF. The CDR3 DNA follows: TGTGCCAGCAGCTTGGTTCGAGGAGGGACGGTCCTGACTTTC.

The rearrangement uses TRBV6-5 and TRBJ2-1; TRBD2 aligns across 8 bases. The junction had 1 base not matched to a gene; V was cut back by 0 bases and J by 3 bases. CDR3 length: 15 residues. The germline CDR1 and CDR2 sequences are MNHEY and SVGAGI. The CDR3 bases are TGTGCCAGCAGTTACTCCGGGACTAGCTACAATGAGCAGTTCTTC. Translation gives CASSYSGTSYNEQFF.

CDR3 nucleotide sequence: TGTGCCAGCAGCCACCCCCGGGAGACCCAGTACTTC. The encoded protein is CASSHPRETQYF. The V and J genes are TRBV7-8 and TRBJ2-5; D gene uncertain. V lost 5 bases and J 5 bases, leaving 9 bases between the germline ends. Germline CDR1 and CDR2: SGHVS and FQNEAQ. The CDR3 spans 12 residues.

The CDR3 loop is CSVWGGEWNGNEQFF. CDR3 bases: TGCAGCGTTTGGGGGGGGGAGTGGAATGGTAATGAGCAGTTCTTC. This sequence joins TRBV29-1 and TRBJ2-1, with 7 positions matching TRBD2. This CDR3 contains 15 residues. Trimming took 5 bases from V and 7 from J; bases not matched to a gene: 14. Looked up from germline, CDR1 is SQVTM and CDR2 is ANQGSEA.

V and J are TRBV30 and TRBJ1-3; D unresolved. This CDR3 is built from 14 residues. Germline CDR1 reads GTSNPN; CDR2 reads SVGIG (reference sequence). The V and J ends lost 4 bases and 0 bases respectively, with 10 bases between them. CDR3: CAWTLRSSGNTIYF. CDR3 sequence (DNA): TGTGCCTGGACTCTACGAAGCTCTGGAAACACCATATATTTT.

The chain is built from TRBV6-5 and TRBJ1-1; D gene uncertain. Trimming left V 2 bases short and J 3 bases short, with 7 bases between. The CDR3 totals 13 residues. Germline V gene sequence: CDR1 MNHEY, CDR2 SVGAGI. CDR3 in amino acids: CASSYVRDTEAFF. DNA of the CDR3: TGTGCCAGCAGTTACGTGCGGGACACTGAAGCTTTCTTT.

This clone was observed a handful of times. This chain connects TRBV5-1 to TRBJ2-7, with TRBD2 as a possible D gene (6 bases). Trimming pared 4 bases from V and 5 bases from J, leaving 16 bases between. The germline V gene encodes CDR1 SGHRS and CDR2 YFSETQ. The CDR3 is 14 residues long. Here the CDR3 DNA reads TGCGCCAGCAGCCCAGGCGGGGTAGAAGACGAGCAGTACTTC. Translated: CASSPGGVEDEQYF.

The chain couples TRBV6-5 to TRBJ2-7; 9 bases map to TRBD1. The ends lost 4 bases at V and 4 bases at J; junction bases unmatched: 5. Germline values: CDR1 MNHEY, CDR2 SVGAGI. The CDR3 is made up of 14 amino acids. CDR3 DNA sequence: TGTGCCAGCAGTTCCCGGGACAGGGAGTACGAGCAGTACTTC. Its translation: CASSSRDREYEQYF.

This clone was detected a few times. The rearrangement uses TRBV6-4 and TRBJ2-1, with 12 positions matching TRBD1. The CDR3 spans 17 residues. CDR1 is MRHNA, CDR2 SNTAGT, per germline. V shed 8 bases and J 0 bases; nucleotides not matched to a gene: 8. The CDR3 loop is CASCRDRGPRSYNEQFF. CDR3 in DNA: TGTGCCAGCTGCCGGGACAGGGGGCCCCGCTCCTACAATGAGCAGTTCTTC.

The chain combines TRBV5-1 with TRBJ1-2, with 7 bases aligning to TRBD1. J lost 7 bases, V lost 2 bases, and 14 bases had no gene match. Per germline, CDR1 SGHRS and CDR2 YFSETQ. The CDR3 consists of 16 residues. The CDR3 DNA reads as TGCGCCAGCAGCTTAGATCAGGGGGGAATTTCGGGTGGCTACACCTTC. Protein sequence: CASSLDQGGISGGYTF.

V and J are TRBV19 and TRBJ2-3; 14 bases fit TRBD2. CDR1 LNHDA and CDR2 SQIVND come from the germline V gene (reference sequence). The CDR3 is made up of 17 amino acids. V shed 0 bases, J shed 7 bases, and the junction held 6 bases outside the gene matches. CDR3 amino acids: CASSIDQGTSGRNTQYF. CDR3 sequence (DNA): TGTGCCAGTAGTATAGACCAGGGGACTAGCGGGAGAAATACGCAGTATTTT. The full variable domain, with the rest looked up from reference TRBV19 and TRBJ2-3, is DGGITQSPKYLFRKEGQNVTLSCEQNLNHDAMYWYRQDPGQGLRLIYYSQIVNDFQKGDIAEGYSVSREKKESFPLTVTSAQKNPTAFYLCASSIDQGTSGRNTQYFGPGTRLTVL.

The rearrangement uses TRBV6-4 and TRBJ2-6; no firm D call. CDR1 is MRHNA, CDR2 SNTAGT, per germline. The CDR3 length is 14 residues. The V and J ends lost 8 bases and 0 bases respectively, with 8 bases between them. DNA for the CDR3: TGTGCCAGCTCGGGTTTCTCTGGGGCCAACGTCCTGACTTTC. Translating gives CASSGFSGANVLTF.

V usage is TRBV7-7 and J usage is TRBJ2-5; TRBD2 matches at 7 bases. Trimming took 0 bases from V and 4 from J; bases not matched to a gene: 5. CDR3 length: 15 residues. Germline V gene data show CDR1 as SSHAT and CDR2 as FNYEAQ (reference sequence). The CDR3: CASSLAGGPGETQYF. The CDR3 nucleotides are TGTGCCAGCAGCTTAGCGGGAGGGCCGGGAGAGACCCAGTACTTC.